This T cell receptor beta chain was profiled in a study of cytomegalovirus exposure and HLA in healthy donors. For the study at large: The 120 validation repertoires were produced on the same platform as the 650 to 800 repertoires of the first cohort. This was reported in a later analysis.

Regarding the study as a whole: While the bulk of TCR sequences proved rare, some public TCRs turned up in many donors. Cytomegalovirus association was assigned to some 160 TCR beta chains.

This clone was counted a few times. Its target is not known. This table comes from immunoSEQ multiplex PCR, and its TCRdb copy is limited to in-frame clones, with some not included. Among 150,000 to 200,000 clones listed, 84% were seen once. This sequence originates from a man aged 18 to 30 in good health and CMV-seropositive. The sequenced sample was PBMCs.

The CDR3 sequence: CASSPLGGGRVNYGYTF. The CDR3 DNA is TGTGCCAGCAGCCCCTTAGGTGGGGGCAGGGTTAACTATGGCTACACCTTC. The chain is built from TRBV7-9 and TRBJ1-2, with D possibly TRBD1 on 6 matching bases. V was cut by 5 bases and J by 1 base, with 20 bases left in between. The CDR3 runs 17 residues. Germline V lookup: CDR1 SEHNR, CDR2 FQNEAQ (reference sequence).